The TCR beta chain under discussion was sequenced for a study of blood T cell repertoires in COVID-19. Study as a whole: Sources were T cells, B-cell-depleted T cells, or PBMCs; the material itself was cDNA or gDNA.

Germline values: CDR1 PRHDT, CDR2 FYEKMQ (reference sequence). This CDR3 comprises 15 residues. V lost 0 bases, J lost 3 bases, and 11 bases lay in between. Across 20 to 25 US areas, participants ranged in age from about 18 to 100 years. Cohort 3 donors were reported recovered after two negative PCRs, clearance, or symptom resolution. Per the original data handling: How many nucleated cells were present was estimated from reference gene primer amplification. Generated by immunoSEQ multiplex PCR, the TCRdb table keeps only in-frame clones and is missing some. The D gene and trimming were derived from the DNA, and the V and J assignments and clone size from that table. The sample holds some 290,000 clones; roughly nine tenths are singletons and the top ten take roughly a tenth.

This TCR came from a woman aged 30 to 39 who had recovered from COVID-19. The sample was PBMCs or T cells enriched from blood (not recorded which). The chain is built from TRBV13 and TRBJ1-2; unclear D gene. CDR3 nucleotides: TGTGCCAGCAGCTTAGGACGGGGTTCTTACTATGGCTACACCTTC. It encodes CASSLGRGSYYGYTF. Combining the CDR3 with reference TRBV13 and TRBJ1-2 gives the whole variable domain AAGVIQSPRHLIKEKRETATLKCYPIPRHDTVYWYQQGPGQDPQFLISFYEKMQSDKGSIPDRFSAQQFSDYHSELNMSSLELGDSALYFCASSLGRGSYYGYTFGSGTRLTVV.